Listed below are T cell receptor beta chains from one sample, sequenced in a study of T cell responses to AZD1222 COVID-19 vaccine. The protocol was immunoSEQ multiplex PCR, while the TCRdb copy is restricted to in-frame clones and leaves out a portion. The sample lists approximately 110,000 clones, 80% to 90% occurring once. Here the sequenced sample was peripheral blood, taken on day 0 of AZD1222 vaccination. The receptors shown here come from an adult in good health. The CDR3 runs from the conserved cysteine through the conserved F or W. D genes are given only for firm matches. Only part of the rows carry a size: once, few, many, or a class if the clone is expanded.

v_gene	abundance	j_gene	d_gene	CDR3nt	CDR3aa
TRBV5-1	.	TRBJ2-5	.	TGCGCCAGCAGCTTGGCGGGTAGGCGGGAGACCCAGTACTTC	CASSLAGRRETQYF
TRBV27	.	TRBJ1-6	.	TGTGCCAGCAGTCGCGACGGCCCTAATTCACCCCTCCACTTT	CASSRDGPNSPLHF
TRBV13	.	TRBJ2-2	.	TGTGCCAGCAGCCCCCGAAGGAGGGGCGGGGAGCTGTTTTTT	CASSPRRRGGELFF
TRBV6-6	.	TRBJ2-3	TRBD2	TGTGCCAGCAGTTACACTAGCGGGACAGATACGCAGTATTTT	CASSYTSGTDTQYF
TRBV23-1	.	TRBJ1-1	TRBD1	TGCGCCAGCAGTCAACCAGGCCTACAGGGGGCAGAGACTGAAGCTTTCTTT	CASSQPGLQGAETEAFF
TRBV5-1	.	TRBJ2-7	.	TGCGCCAGCAGCTTGGATGGCCCGGACGAGCAGTACTTC	CASSLDGPDEQYF
TRBV2	.	TRBJ1-2	TRBD1	TGTGCCAGCAGTGAGGCACAGGGGGCTGATGGCTACACCTTC	CASSEAQGADGYTF
TRBV5-1	.	TRBJ1-6	TRBD1	TGCGCCAGCAGCCCTGGACAGGGGGCGGGTTCACCCCTCCACTTT	CASSPGQGAGSPLHF
TRBV19	.	TRBJ1-6	.	TGTGCCAGTAGTGGCTGGGGTGCGGCCAATTCACCCCTCCACTTT	CASSGWGAANSPLHF
TRBV11-3	few	TRBJ1-1	.	TGTGCCAGCAGCCTCCAGGGCTACACTGAAGCTTTCTTT	CASSLQGYTEAFF
TRBV9	once	TRBJ1-6	TRBD1	TGTGCCAGCAGCGTAGGACAGGGTTGGAATTCACCCCTCCACTTT	CASSVGQGWNSPLHF
TRBV10-2	.	TRBJ2-1	.	TGCGCCAGCAGGAGCTGGGGGCCCTCCTACAATGAGCAGTTCTTC	CASRSWGPSYNEQFF
TRBV9	.	TRBJ2-2	.	TGTGCCAGCAGCAGTGGGAGCAGCCCTACCGGGGAGCTGTTTTTT	CASSSGSSPTGELFF
TRBV29-1	once	TRBJ1-2	.	TGCAGCGCCGAGGCGGGGTGGGACTATGGCTACACCTTC	CSAEAGWDYGYTF
TRBV1	.	TRBJ2-7	.	TGCACCAGCAGCCAGGCTATCGGACTAGCGGATTACGAGCAGTACTTC	CTSSQAIGLADYEQYF
TRBV6-2/TRBV6-3	.	TRBJ1-2	.	TGTGCCAGCAGTTTGGGGGGCCCAGTGCCCTATGGCTACACCTTC	CASSLGGPVPYGYTF
TRBV13	once	TRBJ1-3	.	TGTGCCAGCAGCCTCGGACTGCTTTTCTCTGGAAACACCATATATTTT	CASSLGLLFSGNTIYF
TRBV19	once	TRBJ2-5	TRBD1	TGTGCCAGTAGTCAGACAGGGGACCAGGAGACCCAGTACTTC	CASSQTGDQETQYF
TRBV4-3	once	TRBJ1-2	.	TGCGCCAGCAGCCAAGATGTCAGGGACCCAGCTAACTATGGCTACACCTTC	CASSQDVRDPANYGYTF
TRBV10-2	.	TRBJ2-2	TRBD2	TGCGCCAGCAGTGAGTCGGGCGTAGCGGGGGGGCAGCACGGGGAGCTGTTTTTT	CASSESGVAGGQHGELFF
TRBV4-3	.	TRBJ2-1	TRBD2	TGCGCCAGCAGCCCGGGACTAGCGGGGGGGGCCTACAATGAGCAGTTCTTC	CASSPGLAGGAYNEQFF
TRBV13	.	TRBJ1-2	.	TGTGCCAGCAGCCCCCACACCACAGTGGTGAACTTC	CASSPHTTVVNF
TRBV7-2	once	TRBJ1-2	.	TGTGCCAGCAGCTTAGAGAGGCTTAGCGGCTACACCTTC	CASSLERLSGYTF
TRBV19	.	TRBJ1-2	.	TGTGCCAGTAGTATGATGTCCCCGTCGGGGCAGGATGGCTACACCTTC	CASSMMSPSGQDGYTF
TRBV5-8	.	TRBJ1-4	.	TGTGCCAGCACCGGCCTCCGACAGATTTCAACTAATGAAAAACTGTTTTTT	CASTGLRQISTNEKLFF
TRBV4-1	.	TRBJ1-3	.	TGCGCCAGCAGCCAAGCTTGGGTCCCTGGAAACACCATATATTTT	CASSQAWVPGNTIYF
TRBV5-1	.	TRBJ1-2	TRBD1	TGCGCCAGCAGCTCCGAGACAGGGCGGAACTATGGCTACACCTTC	CASSSETGRNYGYTF
TRBV10-1	.	TRBJ1-1	TRBD1	TGCGCCAGCAGTGAGAAAAGGGGGCGGGAAGCTTTCTTT	CASSEKRGREAFF
TRBV5-1	.	TRBJ1-4	.	TGCGCCAGCAGCTTGACCTCCACAACTAATGAAAAACTGTTTTTT	CASSLTSTTNEKLFF
TRBV9	.	TRBJ1-5	.	TGTGCCAGCAGCCCGGAGTATAGCAATCAGCCCCAGCATTTT	CASSPEYSNQPQHF
TRBV7-7	.	TRBJ2-2	.	TGTGCCAGCAGCAAGGAGCTGAACGGGGAGCTGTTTTTT	CASSKELNGELFF
TRBV5-1	.	TRBJ2-2	TRBD1	TGCGCCAGCAGCTTAAGGGTGTCCGGACAGGGCGCGACCGGGGAGCTGTTTTTT	CASSLRVSGQGATGELFF
TRBV7-2	.	TRBJ2-5	.	TGTGCCAGCAGCTTAGTACGGGCATCTCAAGAGACCCAGTACTTC	CASSLVRASQETQYF
TRBV5-5	.	TRBJ2-1	TRBD2	TGTGCCAGCAGCTTGGTAGCGGGGGGCTACAATGAGCAGTTCTTC	CASSLVAGGYNEQFF
TRBV7-2	.	TRBJ2-7	.	TGTGCCAGCAGCTGGGGCTACGAGCAGTACTTC	CASSWGYEQYF
TRBV6-5	.	TRBJ1-3	TRBD1	TGTGCCAGCAGTTACGTACAGGGGTCTGGAAACACCATATATTTT	CASSYVQGSGNTIYF
TRBV20-1	.	TRBJ2-2	.	TGCAGTGCTTGGGGTACCGGGGAGCTGTTTTTT	CSAWGTGELFF
TRBV4-1	.	TRBJ1-2	TRBD1	TGCGCCAGCAGCCAAAGTCACAGGGGAGAGTCCTATGGCTACACCTTC	CASSQSHRGESYGYTF
TRBV19	few	TRBJ1-2	TRBD1	TGTGCCAGTAGTATCGGAAACAGGGGTCCCGGCTACACCTTC	CASSIGNRGPGYTF
TRBV2	.	TRBJ2-7	.	TGTGCCAGCAGTGTGACCACGGGGGAGCAGTACTTC	CASSVTTGEQYF
TRBV12-3/TRBV12-4	.	TRBJ2-1	.	TGTGCCAGCAGTTTAGACATTTACAATGAGCAGTTCTTC	CASSLDIYNEQFF
TRBV9	.	TRBJ1-5	.	TGTGCCAGCAGTCACGAGGTTGGGGTTGCCCAGCATTTT	CASSHEVGVAQHF
TRBV19	.	TRBJ1-2	.	TGTGCCAGTAGTAGAGCCTCAGGGGTGAGGGATGGCTACACCTTC	CASSRASGVRDGYTF
TRBV5-4	.	TRBJ2-5	TRBD2	TGTGCCAGCAGCCTCGGGGCTAGCGGGAGTCAAGAGACCCAGTACTTC	CASSLGASGSQETQYF
TRBV2	.	TRBJ2-2	TRBD1	TGTGCCAGCAGGCCCGGGACAGGGAACACCGGGGAGCTGTTTTTT	CASRPGTGNTGELFF
TRBV7-9	few	TRBJ2-7	.	TGTGCCTCCGAGGGGGGAAGGCAGTACTTC	CASEGGRQYF
TRBV5-8	.	TRBJ2-2	TRBD1	TGTGCCAGCAGCTTAAGGGGGCGCGTCACCGGGGAGCTGTTTTTT	CASSLRGRVTGELFF
TRBV27	.	TRBJ1-6	.	TGTGCCAGCAGTCCGGACTGGACCTATAATTCACCCCTCCACTTT	CASSPDWTYNSPLHF
TRBV9	once	TRBJ1-1	.	TGTGCCAGCAGCGTAGCGGTAGGCACTGAAGCTTTCTTT	CASSVAVGTEAFF
TRBV9	.	TRBJ1-3	.	TGTGCCAGCAGCGCATCCGGGACGCCTGGAAACACCATATATTTT	CASSASGTPGNTIYF
TRBV27	.	TRBJ2-7	.	TGTGCCAGCAGTACTACAGGGCCCTACGAGCAGTACTTC	CASSTTGPYEQYF
TRBV10-3	.	TRBJ1-2	TRBD1	TGTGCCATCAGTGTGTCGACAGGGAGCTATGGCTACACCTTC	CAISVSTGSYGYTF
TRBV6-5	.	TRBJ2-3	.	TGTGCCAGCAGTTACAGGCAGACCACAGATACGCAGTATTTT	CASSYRQTTDTQYF